The rows below give T cell receptor beta chains drawn from one sample of a study of a mutant IDH1 vaccine in newly diagnosed glioma. Generated by immunoSEQ multiplex PCR, the TCRdb table keeps only in-frame clones and is missing some. The table includes tens of thousands of clones, around 84% detected once. These receptors are not linked to any known antigen. The sequencing used PBMCs, collected from a glioma patient whose treatment included an IDH1 peptide vaccine. The receptors originated from a woman between 50 and 59 years old with glioma. The CDR3 runs from the conserved cysteine through the conserved F or W. The D gene is left open where the match is weak. Clone size, where shown, is once, few, many, or a class for clones that have expanded.

d_call,v_call,clone_size,j_call,cdr3_aa,cdr3_nt
NA,TRBV4-2,NA,TRBJ1-1,CASSQDGNPEAFF,TGTGCCAGCAGCCAAGACGGGAACCCTGAAGCTTTCTTT
NA,TRBV18,once,TRBJ1-4,CASSPFGPSEGEKLFF,TGTGCCAGCTCACCATTCGGACCTTCCGAAGGCGAAAAACTGTTTTTT
TRBD1,TRBV4-2,NA,TRBJ1-4,CASSPGTVNEKLFF,TGTGCCAGCAGCCCTGGGACAGTGAATGAAAAACTGTTTTTT
TRBD1,TRBV7-2,NA,TRBJ2-1,CASSLEWDRVNEQFF,TGTGCCAGCAGCTTAGAATGGGACAGAGTTAATGAGCAGTTCTTC
NA,TRBV21-1,NA,TRBJ1-6,CASSMTGVSSGSPLHF,TGTGCCAGCAGCATGACAGGGGTTTCCTCTGGTTCACCCCTCCACTTT
NA,TRBV9,NA,TRBJ2-1,CASSVRANEQFF,TGTGCCAGCAGCGTAAGAGCTAATGAGCAGTTCTTC
NA,TRBV9,NA,TRBJ1-5,CASSVQGMSNQPQHF,TGTGCCAGCAGCGTACAGGGGATGAGCAATCAGCCCCAGCATTTT
NA,TRBV5-6,NA,TRBJ2-7,CASSSRGYEQYF,TGTGCCAGCAGCTCCAGGGGTTACGAGCAGTACTTC
NA,TRBV5-4,once,TRBJ2-7,CASSLILTPYEQYF,TGTGCCAGCAGCTTGATCCTGACCCCCTACGAGCAGTACTTC
NA,TRBV13,NA,TRBJ1-1,CASSLQGNTEAFF,TGTGCCAGCAGCCTACAGGGGAACACTGAAGCTTTCTTT
TRBD2,TRBV18,NA,TRBJ2-3,CASSRGGTDTQYF,TGTGCCAGCTCCCGGGGGGGCACAGATACGCAGTATTTT
TRBD1,TRBV5-1,once,TRBJ1-4,CASSPSTGGEEKLFF,TGCGCCAGCAGCCCCTCGACAGGGGGAGAGGAAAAACTGTTTTTT
TRBD1,TRBV28,NA,TRBJ1-4,CASRDRVREKLFF,TGTGCCAGCAGGGACAGGGTTCGCGAAAAACTGTTTTTT
TRBD2,TRBV7-9,NA,TRBJ2-7,CASSLSGAYEQYF,TGTGCCAGCAGCTTGAGCGGGGCCTACGAGCAGTACTTC
NA,TRBV21-1,once,TRBJ1-5,CASPFNDQPQHF,TGTGCCAGCCCCTTTAACGATCAGCCCCAGCATTTT
NA,TRBV5-1,few,TRBJ1-1,CASSLAVQGGTEAFF,TGCGCCAGCAGCTTGGCCGTACAAGGCGGCACTGAAGCTTTCTTT
TRBD1,TRBV15,NA,TRBJ1-2,CATSIPGLSGGYGYTF,TGTGCCACCAGCATACCGGGACTCTCAGGGGGCTATGGCTACACCTTC
TRBD1,TRBV10-1,NA,TRBJ1-1,CATNRGRTEAFF,TGCGCCACCAACAGGGGCAGGACTGAAGCTTTCTTT
TRBD1,TRBV2,NA,TRBJ1-2,CASSDQTGGGRGYTF,TGTGCCAGCAGTGACCAGACAGGGGGCGGAAGAGGCTACACCTTC
NA,TRBV27,once,TRBJ1-5,CASRAGGGGNQPQHF,TGTGCCAGCAGGGCCGGAGGGGGGGGCAATCAGCCCCAGCATTTT
TRBD1,TRBV18,NA,TRBJ2-1,CASSPPRQGAYGNEQFF,TGTGCCAGCTCACCACCTAGACAGGGGGCCTATGGAAATGAGCAGTTCTTC
NA,TRBV5-8,NA,TRBJ2-7,CASSLWNGEQYF,TGTGCCAGCAGCTTGTGGAATGGCGAGCAGTACTTC
TRBD2,TRBV2,NA,TRBJ2-5,CASSRAPSGGAETQYF,TGTGCCAGCAGTCGGGCCCCTAGCGGGGGGGCAGAGACCCAGTACTTC
NA,TRBV19,few,TRBJ1-1,CASSILRPTNTEAFF,TGTGCCAGTAGTATACTAAGACCGACCAACACTGAAGCTTTCTTT
NA,TRBV2,NA,TRBJ1-2,CASFPGEANYGYTF,TGTGCCAGCTTTCCTGGGGAGGCTAACTATGGCTACACCTTC
TRBD2,TRBV9,NA,TRBJ2-1,CASSDPSEQRGSYRSYNEQFF,TGTGCCAGCAGCGACCCCTCTGAGCAGCGGGGGTCTTATAGATCCTACAATGAGCAGTTCTTC
NA,TRBV2,NA,TRBJ1-6,CASSERLFHSPLHF,TGTGCCAGCAGTGAACGGTTATTTCATTCACCCCTCCACTTT
NA,TRBV27,NA,TRBJ1-1,CASTQTGVRTEAFF,TGTGCCAGCACTCAAACGGGGGTGAGGACTGAAGCTTTCTTT
TRBD2,TRBV19,NA,TRBJ2-5,CASSTPGRGETQYF,TGTGCCAGTAGTACCCCCGGGAGGGGAGAGACCCAGTACTTC
TRBD1,TRBV4-3,NA,TRBJ1-4,CASSQDLRGPNEKLFF,TGCGCCAGCAGCCAAGATCTCAGGGGGCCCAATGAAAAACTGTTTTTT
NA,TRBV6-5,NA,TRBJ1-2,CASSRGGTVRGYTF,TGTGCCAGCAGCCGCGGAGGGACGGTCCGGGGCTACACCTTC
TRBD1,TRBV27,NA,TRBJ2-7,CASSNRGPNEQYF,TGTGCCAGCAGTAACAGGGGGCCCAACGAGCAGTACTTC
NA,TRBV6-5,NA,TRBJ2-7,CASSAVGSTYEQYF,TGTGCCAGCAGCGCGGTGGGCAGCACCTACGAGCAGTACTTC
TRBD1,TRBV5-1,NA,TRBJ1-4,CASSSGQGEEKLFF,TGCGCCAGCAGCTCGGGACAGGGCGAAGAAAAACTGTTTTTT
NA,TRBV2,NA,TRBJ1-1,CASCGGNTEAFF,TGTGCCAGCTGCGGGGGGAACACTGAAGCTTTCTTT
TRBD1,TRBV4-1,NA,TRBJ2-7,CATSGTGPYEQYF,TGCGCCACCTCGGGGACAGGACCCTACGAGCAGTACTTC
NA,TRBV18,NA,TRBJ2-5,CASSPPAGGETQYF,TGTGCCAGCTCACCACCGGCCGGGGGAGAGACCCAGTACTTC
NA,TRBV11-3,NA,TRBJ2-7,CASSSRDKRGEQYF,TGTGCCAGCAGCTCCCGGGACAAGAGGGGCGAGCAGTACTTC
NA,TRBV6-5,NA,TRBJ1-1,CASSPGQFLNGAFF,TGTGCCAGCAGTCCCGGACAGTTCCTAAACGGGGCTTTCTTT
NA,TRBV7-2,NA,TRBJ2-5,CASSSPRETQYF,TGTGCCAGCAGCTCCCCCAGAGAGACCCAGTACTTC
TRBD1,TRBV7-9,NA,TRBJ1-4,CASSYDRGSEKLFF,TGTGCCAGCAGCTACGACAGGGGGTCTGAAAAACTGTTTTTT
NA,TRBV2,once,TRBJ1-1,CASSEARRGTEAFF,TGTGCCAGCAGTGAAGCGAGGCGGGGCACTGAAGCTTTCTTT
NA,TRBV9,few,TRBJ1-1,CASSVAGTRDVNTEAFF,TGTGCCAGCAGCGTAGCGGGGACAAGGGATGTGAACACTGAAGCTTTCTTT
NA,TRBV9,NA,TRBJ1-2,CASSVAPPGTANYGYTF,TGTGCCAGCAGCGTAGCTCCCCCCGGGACGGCTAACTATGGCTACACCTTC
TRBD1,TRBV6-6,NA,TRBJ1-5,CASSLNAGQGNQPQHF,TGTGCCAGCAGCCTGAATGCAGGACAGGGTAATCAGCCCCAGCATTTT
TRBD2,TRBV11-3,NA,TRBJ2-2,CASSPRTSGGYTGELFF,TGTGCCAGCAGCCCCAGGACTAGCGGGGGATACACCGGGGAGCTGTTTTTT
TRBD1,TRBV29-1,NA,TRBJ1-2,CSVLGSLGQGFPNYGYTF,TGCAGCGTCCTGGGGTCGTTGGGACAGGGGTTTCCTAACTATGGCTACACCTTC
TRBD1,TRBV7-8,NA,TRBJ2-7,CASSRQGSYEQYF,TGTGCCAGCAGCCGACAGGGTTCCTACGAGCAGTACTTC
NA,TRBV5-6,NA,TRBJ2-3,CASSLGGPSTTDTQYF,TGTGCCAGCAGCCTGGGGGGACCTTCGACCACAGATACGCAGTATTTT
NA,TRBV19,NA,TRBJ1-5,CASSIGTLRGFWPQHF,TGTGCCAGTAGTATAGGTACCCTACGGGGGTTTTGGCCCCAGCATTTT
NA,TRBV6-1,once,TRBJ1-6,CASSPGLHKSPLHF,TGTGCCAGCAGCCCCGGACTTCACAAATCACCCCTCCACTTT
NA,TRBV4-2,NA,TRBJ1-1,CASSQGGFTEAFF,TGTGCCAGCAGCCAAGGGGGGTTCACTGAAGCTTTCTTT
NA,TRBV5-1,NA,TRBJ2-7,CASSPPSGQSYEQYF,TGCGCCAGCAGCCCACCATCAGGACAGTCCTACGAGCAGTACTTC
TRBD1,TRBV19,NA,TRBJ1-4,CASARTGGEKLFF,TGTGCCAGTGCGCGGACAGGGGGGGAAAAACTGTTTTTT
TRBD1,TRBV10-3,NA,TRBJ1-3,CASGTEFTSGNTIYF,TGTGCCAGCGGGACAGAGTTCACCTCTGGAAACACCATATATTTT